This note documents a single TCR beta chain sequence. Antigen specificity is unknown. With 60 Vbeta and 13 Jbeta primers, the PCR was carried out. Assay used: immunoSEQ multiplex PCR; TCRdb lists only in-frame clones, some missing. This sample yields fewer than 80,000 clones, of which 65% to 80% are seen a single time; under 7% belongs to the top ten. These data originate in a study of cytomegalovirus exposure and HLA in healthy donors. The CDR3 runs to 13 residues. V was cut by 3 bases and J by 1 base, with 6 bases left in between. Germline loops: CDR1 LNHDA, CDR2 SQIVND (reference sequence). General study findings and limits: After further analysis at a later stage, 16,951 TCR beta sequences were associated with HLA alleles at 0.05 false discovery rate. Per published reports, the classifier diagnosed cytomegalovirus status with high specificity and sensitivity. The study recorded more than 150 TCR beta chains that were cytomegalovirus-associated. Rarity characterized most TCR sequences, yet some public TCRs appeared in many donors.

The TCR comes from a woman in her thirties in good health and CMV-seronegative. The chain uses TRBV19 and TRBJ1-2, with unresolved D. Sequenced input: PBMCs. CDR3 residues: CASSITDNYGYTF. For the CDR3, the DNA is TGTGCCAGTAGTATTACAGATAACTATGGCTACACCTTC.